This T cell receptor (beta chain) stems from a study of sequential checkpoint blockade in melanoma. Whole-study context: Randomization was 1:1 between first-line nivolumab→ipilimumab and ipilimumab→nivolumab. After nivolumab or ipilimumab alone, about 22 patients had week-13 rebiopsies. Each arm's sequence ended with maintenance nivolumab. 91 pretreatment tumor DNA samples were TCRβ immunosequenced.

Stated treatment: randomized to nivolumab then ipilimumab (arm A) or the reverse (arm B). This clone was picked up a small number of times. Germline V gene sequence: CDR1 SGDLS, CDR2 YYNGEE. The CDR3 has 13 residues. V lost 4 bases and J 7 bases, leaving 11 bases between the germline ends. Some clones are missing from TCRdb's copy, which holds only in-frame ones; the method was immunoSEQ multiplex PCR. The repertoire holds 10,000 or so clones, with around 27% as singletons. The J gene is TRBJ2-2, the V gene TRBV9; maybe TRBD2 (5 bases). The sequence was collected from a human donor with melanoma. The sample was tumor tissue (inferred from file names), taken from a patient given nivolumab and ipilimumab in sequence. The CDR3 DNA sequence: TGTGCCAGCAGCTCCCAAGGAGGCGGGGAGCTGTTTTTT. As protein: CASSSQGGGELFF.